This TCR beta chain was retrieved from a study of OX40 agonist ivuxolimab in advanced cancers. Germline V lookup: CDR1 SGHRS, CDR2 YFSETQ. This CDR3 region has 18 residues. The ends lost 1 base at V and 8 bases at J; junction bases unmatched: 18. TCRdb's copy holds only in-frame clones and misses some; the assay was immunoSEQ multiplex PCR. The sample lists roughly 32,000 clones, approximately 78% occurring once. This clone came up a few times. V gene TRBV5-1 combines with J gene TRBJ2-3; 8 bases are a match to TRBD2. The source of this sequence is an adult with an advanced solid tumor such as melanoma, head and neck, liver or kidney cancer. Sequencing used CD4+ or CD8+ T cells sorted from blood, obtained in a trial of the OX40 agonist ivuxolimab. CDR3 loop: CASSLREAGGLSLATQYF. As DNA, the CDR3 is TGCGCCAGCAGCTTGAGGGAGGCGGGGGGACTCTCCCTCGCTACGCAGTATTTT. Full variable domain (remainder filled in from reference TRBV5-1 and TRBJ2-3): KAGVTQTPRYLIKTRGQQVTLSCSPISGHRSVSWYQQTPGQGLQFLFEYFSETQRNKGNFPGRFSGRQFSNSRSEMNVSTLELGDSALYLCASSLREAGGLSLATQYFGPGTRLTVL.